The source of this T cell receptor (beta chain) is a study of OX40 agonist ivuxolimab in advanced cancers. Study in general: Three patients got partial responses; one had hepatocellular carcinoma and two had cutaneous melanoma.

TCRdb's copy holds only in-frame clones and misses some; the assay was immunoSEQ multiplex PCR. The table has approximately 58,000 clones, 88% seen once. Broader study findings: Among the least clonally expanded were partial responders at 0.1-3.0 mg/kg.

Germline CDR1 GTSNPN, CDR2 SVGIG (reference sequence). V dropped 4 bases and J dropped 3 bases, with 21 bases sitting between them. CDR3 size: 16 residues. Notes on this clone: Its specificity is not known.

The sequence derives from an adult with an advanced solid tumor such as melanoma, head and neck, liver or kidney cancer. The chain couples TRBV30 to TRBJ1-2; D is unresolved. This specimen was CD4+ or CD8+ T cells sorted from blood, taken in a trial of the OX40 agonist ivuxolimab. CDR3: CAWTPPLRGDYYGYTF. CDR3 in DNA: TGTGCCTGGACCCCCCCCCTTCGAGGCGATTACTATGGCTACACCTTC.